This T cell receptor beta chain was sequenced in a study of long-term antiretroviral therapy in people with HIV. At the survey level, the v3.0 immunoSEQ assay was run. Some clones are missing from TCRdb's copy, which holds only in-frame ones; the method was immunoSEQ multiplex PCR. The table has around 21,000 clones, approximately 81% seen once; the top ten hold roughly 12%. This clone was observed a single time. Germline CDR1 and CDR2: SGHNT and YENEEA. The V end lost 4 bases, the J end lost 0 bases, and 10 bases lay between the germline ends. The CDR3 loop spans 14 amino acids. The starting material was unsorted PBMCs, obtained 0.1 years before starting antiretroviral therapy. This clonotype was obtained from a man in his forties with HIV. The V call is TRBV11-3, the J call TRBJ2-7; tentative D call: TRBD1 (5 bases). The DNA of the CDR3 is TGTGCCAGCAGCTCCTGGGGCGGCTCCTACGAGCAGTACTTC. It yields the protein CASSSWGGSYEQYF.